These 11 T cell receptor beta chains originate from one sample sequenced in a study of T-cell reconstitution after alpha-beta-depleted transplantation in children. Preparation of the TCRbeta library involved a method that used unique molecular identifiers. TCRdb used MiXCR to reprocess the PCR reads, holding one entry per CDR3 protein. The repertoire holds around 380,000 distinct CDR3 sequences, 11% seen once, with roughly 5.5% in the top ten. The sample here was PBMCs from the stem cell graft donor, taken from the stem cell graft. The source is a human donor who donated a stem cell graft to a child with acute myeloid leukemia.

This clonotype has only a few counts. The chain uses TRBV30 and TRBJ2-2; either TRBD1 or TRBD2 may fit D (5 bases each). The CDR3 contains 14 residues. Looked up from germline, CDR1 is GTSNPN and CDR2 is SVGIG (reference sequence). V shed 8 bases and J shed 0 bases, with 13 bases lying between them. Here the CDR3 reads CARTGTTNTGELFF. The CDR3 nucleotides read TGTGCCCGGACCGGGACGACGAACACCGGGGAGCTGTTTTTT. The whole variable domain, remainder taken from reference TRBV30 and TRBJ2-2, is SQTIHQWPATLVQPVGSPLSLECTVEGTSNPNLYWYRQAAGRGLQLLFYSVGIGQISSEVPQNLSASRPQDRQFILSSKKLLLSDSGFYLCARTGTTNTGELFFGEGSRLTVL.

This clonotype has more than one count but fewer than ten. The CDR3 sequence is CASSLGAAAGGLTGELFF. In DNA, the CDR3 is TGTGCCAGCAGCTTAGGCGCCGCGGCGGGAGGACTCACCGGGGAGCTGTTTTTT. The chain carries TRBV7-8 and TRBJ2-2, with 8 bases aligning to TRBD2. With 1 base clipped from V and 4 bases from J, the junction kept 11 bases outside the gene matches. This CDR3 is built from 18 residues. Germline values: CDR1 SGHVS, CDR2 FQNEAQ.

This clonotype was counted ten times or more. The rearrangement links TRBV7-6 to TRBJ2-2; unclear D gene. Trimming shortened V by 6 bases and J by 2 bases, and 10 bases separated the two germline ends. Germline lookup yields CDR1 SGHVS and CDR2 FNYEAQ. CDR3 length: 14 residues. The CDR3 nucleotides read TGTGCCAGCAGTTCGGACGCAAACACCGGGGAGCTGTTTTTT. Protein product: CASSSDANTGELFF.

This clonotype was observed many times. The rearrangement uses TRBV9 and TRBJ2-1, with 8 bases fitting TRBD1. The ends lost 0 bases at V and 8 bases at J; junction bases unmatched: 4. The CDR3 totals 14 residues. CDR1 and CDR2 from the germline V gene are SGDLS and YYNGEE. DNA of the CDR3: TGTGCCAGCAGCGTAGGACAGGGGAGTTATGAGCAGTTCTTC. Translated, it gives CASSVGQGSYEQFF.

This clonotype was seen a single time. CDR3 bases: TGTGCCAGCAGGGGGGCCCAGGATACGCAGTATTTT. The encoded protein is CASRGAQDTQYF. The chain couples TRBV12-3 or TRBV12-4 to TRBJ2-3; tentatively, D is TRBD1 (6 bases). CDR3 size: 12 residues. Between the trimmed V and J ends, which lost 6 bases and 6 bases, there was a span of 10 bases.

This clonotype occurred many times. The CDR3: CASSLAGTGANVLTF. The CDR3 coding sequence is TGCGCCAGCAGCTTGGCAGGGACTGGGGCCAACGTCCTGACTTTC. This sequence joins TRBV5-1 and TRBJ2-6; TRBD1 is a possible D gene (5 bases). The CDR3 consists of 15 residues. Per the germline V gene, CDR1 is SGHRS and CDR2 is YFSETQ. The V gene lost 0 bases and the J gene lost 2 bases, with 6 bases spanning the gap.

In this sample, this clonotype turned up many times. The V gene is TRBV11-2, the J gene TRBJ2-2; D is possibly TRBD1 or TRBD2 (5 bases each). Trimming cost V 5 bases and J 3 bases, with 19 bases left between them. The CDR3 consists of 17 residues. Germline-derived CDR1 and CDR2 are SGHAT and FQNNGV. As DNA, the CDR3 is TGTGCCAGCAGCCTCCGGGGCGGTCCCCCCGACACCGGGGAGCTGTTTTTT. As protein: CASSLRGGPPDTGELFF.

V gene TRBV9 combines with J gene TRBJ1-1; tentatively, D is TRBD1 (6 bases). The CDR3 covers 13 residues. Trimming stripped 7 bases from V and 4 bases from J, with 14 bases between. Germline assignment: CDR1 SGDLS and CDR2 YYNGEE. The CDR3: CASSEGVGTEAFF. DNA of the CDR3: TGTGCCAGCTCGGAGGGGGTGGGCACTGAAGCTTTCTTT.

The chain carries TRBV20-1 and TRBJ2-1, with TRBD2 matching over 9 bases. This CDR3 region has 15 residues. J gave up 0 bases and V 6 bases, and 6 bases lay outside the gene matches. Germline lookup yields CDR1 DFQATT and CDR2 SNEGSKA (reference sequence). CDR3 sequence reads: CSALAGADSYNEQFF. For the CDR3, the DNA is TGCAGTGCCTTAGCGGGGGCCGACTCCTACAATGAGCAGTTCTTC.

The genes are TRBV7-2 and TRBJ2-5; possibly TRBD2 for D (5 bases). With 2 bases removed from V and 6 bases from J, the gap between germline ends came to 13 bases. Germline CDR1 and CDR2: SGHTA and FQGNSA. The CDR3 runs 14 residues. The CDR3 DNA follows: TGTGCCAGCAGCTTAAGTAGGGAGTTGAAGACCCAGTACTTC. Translating it yields CASSLSRELKTQYF.

The chain combines TRBV6-5 with TRBJ1-1; D call uncertain. CDR1 and CDR2 (germline): MNHEY, SVGAGI. This CDR3 spans 15 amino acids. Trimming stripped 0 bases from V and 1 base from J, with 9 bases between. This chain's CDR3 is CASSYSSAGNTEAFF. The CDR3 nucleotides read TGTGCCAGCAGTTACTCGAGTGCTGGGAACACTGAAGCTTTCTTT.